The clone carrying this TCR beta chain turned up a few times. Its antigen is undetermined. This entry belongs to a study of T cell repertoires in cytomegalovirus infection. Study results and limitations: The ex vivo response was dominated by HLA-C-restricted CMV-specific TCR beta clonotypes.

This CDR3 spans 14 amino acids. The V end lost 5 bases, the J end lost 1 base, and 9 bases lay between the germline ends. Per germline, CDR1 MDHEN and CDR2 SYDVKM. TCRdb called the reads again in MiXCR, with one record for every CDR3 protein. Of roughly 230,000 distinct CDR3 sequences in the sample, over 15% were seen once. This TCR was sampled from a human donor in good health (CMV status not recorded). Some clones in this sample may be carry-over from other donors' samples. This chain uses TRBV28 with TRBJ1-5; D gene ambiguous. Sequencing used CD8+ T cells from PBMCs. The CDR3 nucleotides are TGTGCCAGCAGTCAAGGGTTGAGCAATCAGCCCCAGCATTTT. Translating gives CASSQGLSNQPQHF. The variable domain in full, with the rest retrieved from reference TRBV28 and TRBJ1-5, is DVKVTQSSRYLVKRTGEKVFLECVQDMDHENMFWYRQDPGLGLRLIYFSYDVKMKEKGDIPEGYSVSREKKERFSLILESASTNQTSMYLCASSQGLSNQPQHFGDGTRLSIL.